This T cell receptor (beta chain) was sequenced during a study of blood T cell repertoires in COVID-19. This clone was seen once. The germline V gene encodes CDR1 WNHNN and CDR2 SYGVQD (reference sequence). This CDR3 spans 14 amino acids. Deletions cut 4 bases from V and 2 bases from J, with 9 bases between. Per the authors' pipeline: Estimation of nucleated cell counts relied on the amplification of reference gene primers. TCRdb keeps only in-frame clones here, not all; method: immunoSEQ multiplex PCR. V and J calls plus clone size are reproduced from that table; the DNA served to infer D and trimming. The table lists about 210,000 clones, about 86% of them singletons, with around 1.5% in the top ten.

Sequenced: peripheral blood. The sequence came from a man younger than 35 with active or convalescent COVID-19. The chain carries TRBV10-1 and TRBJ1-5, with D possibly TRBD1 on 6 matching bases. The CDR3 is CASSGGHRNQPQHF. The CDR3 region has the DNA TGCGCCAGCAGTGGGGGACACCGCAATCAGCCCCAGCATTTT.